What follows describes a single T cell receptor (beta chain). The record originates from a study of shared clonotypes between healthy human individuals. CDR1 and CDR2 (germline): SGDLS, YYNGEE. The CDR3 spans 13 residues. Trimming removed 4 bases from V and 4 bases from J; junction bases left unmatched: 3. The method was immunoSEQ multiplex PCR; TCRdb's version includes in-frame clones alone and lacks a portion of them. The sample includes some 2 million clones, roughly 95% of them seen just once. Material: naive CD4+ T cells sorted from blood. The subset denotes: CD45RA+ positively selected. The sequence derives from a man between 18 and 29 years old in good health. The chain links TRBV9 to TRBJ2-3; 7 bases agree with TRBD2. CDR3: CASSREAADTQYF. CDR3 bases: TGTGCCAGCAGCCGGGAGGCCGCAGATACGCAGTATTTT.